These T cell receptor beta chains were read from a single sample in a study of T cells in Graves' hyperthyroidism and ophthalmopathy. TCRdb passed the multiplex PCR reads through MiXCR, listing each CDR3 protein once. The sample includes hundreds of thousands of distinct CDR3 sequences, approximately 17% of them seen just once. Sequences were obtained from blood. These receptors all stem from a woman between 18 and 30 years old with Graves' ophthalmopathy. Both conserved end residues are part of each CDR3. D genes are given only for firm matches. A clone size is listed for some rows: how often the clone was seen (once, few, many), or a class if it is expanded.

d_gene: TRBD1; j_gene: TRBJ1-1; abundance: few; v_gene: TRBV10-3; CDR3nt: TGTGCCATCAGTGAACGGGACAGGCAGAACACTGAAGCTTTCTTT; CDR3aa: CAISERDRQNTEAFF
d_gene: -; j_gene: TRBJ1-5; abundance: -; v_gene: TRBV5-1; CDR3nt: TGCGCCAGCAGCTTGGTACGGAAACAGAATAGCAATCAGCCCCAGCATTTT; CDR3aa: CASSLVRKQNSNQPQHF
d_gene: -; j_gene: TRBJ2-2; abundance: few; v_gene: TRBV3-1; CDR3nt: TGTGCCAGCAGCCAAGAGGAAGGACAGAGAACCGGGGAGCTGTTTTTT; CDR3aa: CASSQEEGQRTGELFF
d_gene: TRBD2; j_gene: TRBJ2-3; abundance: many; v_gene: TRBV5-1; CDR3nt: TGCGCCAGCAGCCCTAGCGGGCTCACAGATACGCAGTATTTT; CDR3aa: CASSPSGLTDTQYF
d_gene: -; j_gene: TRBJ2-1; abundance: many; v_gene: TRBV7-2; CDR3nt: TGTGCCAGCAGCCCCCAGGACGGCAATGAGCAGTTCTTC; CDR3aa: CASSPQDGNEQFF
d_gene: -; j_gene: TRBJ2-5; abundance: many; v_gene: TRBV7-9; CDR3nt: TGTGCCAGCAGCACAGGGTTGGAGACCCAGTACTTC; CDR3aa: CASSTGLETQYF
d_gene: -; j_gene: TRBJ1-6; abundance: many; v_gene: TRBV7-8; CDR3nt: TGTGCCAGCAGCTTAGCGGCAGGGAGTGGTTCACCCCTCCACTTT; CDR3aa: CASSLAAGSGSPLHF
d_gene: -; j_gene: TRBJ1-1; abundance: many; v_gene: TRBV3-1; CDR3nt: TGTGCCAGCAGCCCCGATCCTAACAGTTACACTGAAGCTTTCTTT; CDR3aa: CASSPDPNSYTEAFF
d_gene: -; j_gene: TRBJ1-1; abundance: many; v_gene: TRBV12-3/TRBV12-4; CDR3nt: TGTGCCAGCAGTTTATCCCCCGGACGTGAAGCTTTCTTT; CDR3aa: CASSLSPGREAFF
d_gene: -; j_gene: TRBJ1-5; abundance: few; v_gene: TRBV6-1; CDR3nt: TGTGCCAGCAGTTTAGGACAGAATAGCAATCAGCCCCAGCATTTT; CDR3aa: CASSLGQNSNQPQHF
d_gene: TRBD1; j_gene: TRBJ1-1; abundance: many; v_gene: TRBV11-2; CDR3nt: TGTGCCAGCAGCTTAGGGTGGGGACAGGGGGAATCCACTGAAGCTTTCTTT; CDR3aa: CASSLGWGQGESTEAFF
d_gene: -; j_gene: TRBJ1-4; abundance: few; v_gene: TRBV15; CDR3nt: TGTGCCACCACCCAGGGGACTAATGAAAAACTGTTTTTT; CDR3aa: CATTQGTNEKLFF
d_gene: TRBD1; j_gene: TRBJ2-5; abundance: many; v_gene: TRBV29-1; CDR3nt: TGCAGCGTAGAACCAACAGGGGCCGGCGGAGAGACCCAGTACTTC; CDR3aa: CSVEPTGAGGETQYF